The clone carrying this TCR beta chain has just a few counts. The antigen is undetermined. TCRdb re-called the 5' RACE reads through MiXCR, storing one row per CDR3 protein. This table has around 390,000 distinct CDR3 sequences, roughly 15% appearing once. This record belongs to a study of T-cell memory formation after mild COVID-19. General observations from the study: Some clones that responded were present in memory (sampled pre-infection), which suggests cross-reactive memory joined.

This CDR3 contains 16 residues. The V end lost 4 bases, the J end lost 1 base, and 17 bases lay between the germline ends. Germline loops: CDR1 SEHNR, CDR2 FQNEAQ (reference sequence). This TCR derives from a man aged 18 to 29 who had mild COVID-19 (a few samples of this study predate the infection). Cell type and time point are not known. The chain combines TRBV7-9 with TRBJ2-7, with D hard to call. Input material: PBMCs or a T cell subset sorted from them (not recorded which). In DNA form, the CDR3 reads TGTGCCAGCAGCTCCTCGACTGGAGTCCTTTCCTACGAGCAGTACGTC. Amino acid sequence: CASSSSTGVLSYEQYV.